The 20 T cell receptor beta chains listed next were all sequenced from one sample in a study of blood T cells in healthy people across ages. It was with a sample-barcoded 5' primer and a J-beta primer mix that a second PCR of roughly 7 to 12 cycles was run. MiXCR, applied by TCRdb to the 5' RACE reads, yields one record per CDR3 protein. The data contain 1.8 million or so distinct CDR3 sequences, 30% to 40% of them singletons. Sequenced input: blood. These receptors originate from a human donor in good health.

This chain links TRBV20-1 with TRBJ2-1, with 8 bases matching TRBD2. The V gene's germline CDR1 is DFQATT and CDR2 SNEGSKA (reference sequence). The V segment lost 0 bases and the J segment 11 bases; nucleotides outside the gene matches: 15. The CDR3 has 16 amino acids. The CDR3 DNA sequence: TGCAGTGCTAGAGAGTGGCAGCGGGGGTTAAGAGGGAAGCAGTTCTTC. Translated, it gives CSAREWQRGLRGKQFF.

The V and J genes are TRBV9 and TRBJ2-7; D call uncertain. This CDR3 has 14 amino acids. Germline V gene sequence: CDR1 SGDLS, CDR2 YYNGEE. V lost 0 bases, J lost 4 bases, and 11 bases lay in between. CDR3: CASSVGPDRYEQYF. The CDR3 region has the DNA TGTGCCAGCAGCGTAGGCCCTGACCGATACGAGCAGTACTTC. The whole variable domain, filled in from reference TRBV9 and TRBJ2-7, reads DSGVTQTPKHLITATGQRVTLRCSPRSGDLSVYWYQQSLDQGLQFLIQYYNGEERAKGNILERFSAQQFPDLHSELNLSSLELGDSALYFCASSVGPDRYEQYFGPGTRLTVT.

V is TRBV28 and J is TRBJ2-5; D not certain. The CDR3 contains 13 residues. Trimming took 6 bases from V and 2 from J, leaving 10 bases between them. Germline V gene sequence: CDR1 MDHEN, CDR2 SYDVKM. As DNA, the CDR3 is TGTGCCAGCAGACTATCCGGTCAAGAGACCCAGTACTTC. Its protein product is CASRLSGQETQYF. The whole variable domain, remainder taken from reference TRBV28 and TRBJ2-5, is DVKVTQSSRYLVKRTGEKVFLECVQDMDHENMFWYRQDPGLGLRLIYFSYDVKMKEKGDIPEGYSVSREKKERFSLILESASTNQTSMYLCASRLSGQETQYFGPGTRLLVL.

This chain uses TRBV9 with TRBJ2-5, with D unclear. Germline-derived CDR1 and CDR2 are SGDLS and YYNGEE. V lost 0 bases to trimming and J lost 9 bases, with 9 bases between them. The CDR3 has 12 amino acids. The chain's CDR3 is CASSVGSEAQYF. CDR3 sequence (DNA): TGTGCCAGCAGCGTAGGATCCGAGGCCCAGTACTTC.

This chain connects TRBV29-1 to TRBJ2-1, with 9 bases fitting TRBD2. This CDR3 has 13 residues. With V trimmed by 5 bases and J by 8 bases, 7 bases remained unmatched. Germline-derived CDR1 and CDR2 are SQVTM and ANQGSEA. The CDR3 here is CSVRAGGFDEQFF. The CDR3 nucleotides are TGCAGCGTTCGAGCGGGGGGTTTCGATGAGCAGTTCTTC.

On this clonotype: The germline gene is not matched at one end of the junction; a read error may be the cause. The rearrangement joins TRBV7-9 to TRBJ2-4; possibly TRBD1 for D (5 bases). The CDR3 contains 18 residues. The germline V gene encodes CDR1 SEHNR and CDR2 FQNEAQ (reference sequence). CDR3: CTSSLVEYRSANYNEQYF. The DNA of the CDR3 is TGTACCAGCAGCTTAGTCGAATACAGGAGTGCCAATTACAATGAGCAGTACTTC.

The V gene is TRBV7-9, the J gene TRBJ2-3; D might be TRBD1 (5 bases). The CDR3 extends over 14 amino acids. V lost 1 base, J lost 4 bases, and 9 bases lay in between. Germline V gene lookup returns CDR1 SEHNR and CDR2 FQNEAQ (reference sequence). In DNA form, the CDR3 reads TGTGCCAGCAGCTTAGGACAGAGCGCAGATACGCAGTATTTT. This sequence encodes CASSLGQSADTQYF.

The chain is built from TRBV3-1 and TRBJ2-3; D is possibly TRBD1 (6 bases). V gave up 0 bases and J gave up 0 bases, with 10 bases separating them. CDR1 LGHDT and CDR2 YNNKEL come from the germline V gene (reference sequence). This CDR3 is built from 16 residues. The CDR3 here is CASSQEEGDSTDTQYF. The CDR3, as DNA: TGTGCCAGCAGCCAAGAAGAGGGGGACAGCACAGATACGCAGTATTTT.

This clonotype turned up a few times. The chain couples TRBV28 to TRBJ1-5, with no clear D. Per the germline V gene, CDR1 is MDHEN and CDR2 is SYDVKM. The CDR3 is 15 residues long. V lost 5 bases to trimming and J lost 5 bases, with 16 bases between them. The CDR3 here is CASSPQRAGDQPQHF. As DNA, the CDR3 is TGTGCCAGCAGTCCCCAGAGGGCTGGGGATCAGCCCCAGCATTTT.

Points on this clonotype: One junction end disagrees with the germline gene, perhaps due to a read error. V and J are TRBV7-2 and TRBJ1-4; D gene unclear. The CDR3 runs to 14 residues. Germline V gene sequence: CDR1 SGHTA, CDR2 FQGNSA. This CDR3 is CASSRTGSNERLFF. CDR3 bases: TGTGCCAGCAGCCGCACGGGATCTAATGAAAGACTGTTTTTT.

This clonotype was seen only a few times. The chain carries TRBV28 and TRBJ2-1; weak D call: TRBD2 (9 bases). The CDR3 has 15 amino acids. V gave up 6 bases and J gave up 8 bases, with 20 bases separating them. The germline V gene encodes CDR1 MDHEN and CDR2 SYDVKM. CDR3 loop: CASSVRLAGQDEQFF. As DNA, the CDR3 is TGTGCCAGCAGCGTGAGGCTAGCGGGACAGGATGAGCAGTTCTTC.

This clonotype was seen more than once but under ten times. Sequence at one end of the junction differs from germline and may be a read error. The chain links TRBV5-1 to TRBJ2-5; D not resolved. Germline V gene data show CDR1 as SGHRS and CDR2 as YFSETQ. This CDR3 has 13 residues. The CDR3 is CASSLAVQEAQYF. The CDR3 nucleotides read TGCGCCAGCAGCTTGGCGGTTCAAGAGGCCCAGTACTTC.

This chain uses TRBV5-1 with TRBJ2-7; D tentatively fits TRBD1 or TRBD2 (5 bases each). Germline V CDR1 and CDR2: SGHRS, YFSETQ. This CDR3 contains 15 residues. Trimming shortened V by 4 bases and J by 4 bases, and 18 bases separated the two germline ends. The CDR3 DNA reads TGCGCCAGCAGCCCCGGGACGGCGCTGAGGTACGAGCAGTACTTC. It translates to CASSPGTALRYEQYF. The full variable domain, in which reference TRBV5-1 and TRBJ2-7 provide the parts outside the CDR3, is KAGVTQTPRYLIKTRGQQVTLSCSPISGHRSVSWYQQTPGQGLQFLFEYFSETQRNKGNFPGRFSGRQFSNSRSEMNVSTLELGDSALYLCASSPGTALRYEQYFGPGTRLTVT.

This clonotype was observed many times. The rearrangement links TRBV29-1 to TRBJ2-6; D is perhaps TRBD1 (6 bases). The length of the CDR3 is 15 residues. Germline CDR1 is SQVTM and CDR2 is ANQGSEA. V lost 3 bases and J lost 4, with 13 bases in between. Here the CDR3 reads CSVEAGAQGANVLTF. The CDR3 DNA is TGCAGCGTTGAGGCAGGGGCGCAAGGGGCCAACGTCCTGACTTTC. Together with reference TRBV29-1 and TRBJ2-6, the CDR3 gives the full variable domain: SAVISQKPSRDICQRGTSLTIQCQVDSQVTMMFWYRQQPGQSLTLIATANQGSEATYESGFVIDKFPISRPNLTFSTLTVSNMSPEDSSIYLCSVEAGAQGANVLTFGAGSRLTVL.

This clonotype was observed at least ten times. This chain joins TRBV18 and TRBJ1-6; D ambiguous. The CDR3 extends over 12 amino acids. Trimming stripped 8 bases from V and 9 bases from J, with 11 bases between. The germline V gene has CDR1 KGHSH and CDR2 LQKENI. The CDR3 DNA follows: TGTGCCAGCAGCCCCCCCGGTTCACCCCTCCACTTT. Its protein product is CASSPPGSPLHF.

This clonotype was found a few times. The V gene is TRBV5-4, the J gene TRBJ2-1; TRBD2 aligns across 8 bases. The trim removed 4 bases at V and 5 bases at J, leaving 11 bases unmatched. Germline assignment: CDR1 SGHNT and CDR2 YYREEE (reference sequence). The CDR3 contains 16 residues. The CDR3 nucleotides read TGTGCCAGCAGCCCAGCCCGAGCGGGGGTGGACAATGAGCAGTTCTTC. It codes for CASSPARAGVDNEQFF. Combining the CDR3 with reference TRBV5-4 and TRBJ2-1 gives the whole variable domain ETGVTQSPTHLIKTRGQQVTLRCSSQSGHNTVSWYQQALGQGPQFIFQYYREEENGRGNFPPRFSGLQFPNYSSELNVNALELDDSALYLCASSPARAGVDNEQFFGPGTRLTVL.

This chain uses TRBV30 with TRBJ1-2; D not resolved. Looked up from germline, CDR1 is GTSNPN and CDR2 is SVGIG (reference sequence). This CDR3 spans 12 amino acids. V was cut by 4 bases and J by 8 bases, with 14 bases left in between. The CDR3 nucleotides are TGTGCCTGGAAACAACCCCCGGCCGGCTACACCTTC. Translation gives CAWKQPPAGYTF.

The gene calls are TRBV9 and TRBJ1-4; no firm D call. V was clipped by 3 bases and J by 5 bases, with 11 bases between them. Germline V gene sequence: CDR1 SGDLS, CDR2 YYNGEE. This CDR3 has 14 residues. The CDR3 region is CASSARASNEKLFF. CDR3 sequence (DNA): TGTGCCAGCAGCGCAAGGGCGTCCAATGAAAAACTGTTTTTT.

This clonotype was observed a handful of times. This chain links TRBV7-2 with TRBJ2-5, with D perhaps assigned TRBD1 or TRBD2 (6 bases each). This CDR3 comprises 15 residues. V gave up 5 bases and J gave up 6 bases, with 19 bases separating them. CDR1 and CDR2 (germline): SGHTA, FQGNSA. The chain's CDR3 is CASSPQGGLTKTQYF. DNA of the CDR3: TGTGCCAGCAGCCCACAAGGGGGGCTGACGAAGACCCAGTACTTC.

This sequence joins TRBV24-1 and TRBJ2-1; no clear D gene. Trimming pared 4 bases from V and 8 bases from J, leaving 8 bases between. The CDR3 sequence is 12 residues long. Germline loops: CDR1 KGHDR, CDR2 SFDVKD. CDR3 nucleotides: TGTGCCACCAGTGACCAAACTGATGAGCAGTTCTTC. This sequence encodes CATSDQTDEQFF.